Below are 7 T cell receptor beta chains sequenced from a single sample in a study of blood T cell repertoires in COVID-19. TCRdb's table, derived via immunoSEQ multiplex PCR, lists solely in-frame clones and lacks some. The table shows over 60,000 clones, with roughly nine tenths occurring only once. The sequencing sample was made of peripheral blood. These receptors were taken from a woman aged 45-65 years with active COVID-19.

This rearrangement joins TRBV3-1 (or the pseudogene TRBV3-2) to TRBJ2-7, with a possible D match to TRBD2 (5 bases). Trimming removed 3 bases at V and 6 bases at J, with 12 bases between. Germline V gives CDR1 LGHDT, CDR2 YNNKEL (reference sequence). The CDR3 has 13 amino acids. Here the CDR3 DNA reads TGTGCCAGCAGCCAGGGAGCTTCTCTCGAGCAGTACTTC. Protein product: CASSQGASLEQYF.

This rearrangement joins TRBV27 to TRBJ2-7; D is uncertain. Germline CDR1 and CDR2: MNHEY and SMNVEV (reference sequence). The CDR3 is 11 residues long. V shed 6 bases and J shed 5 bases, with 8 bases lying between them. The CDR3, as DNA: TGTGCCAGCAGGAAAAGAGACGAGCAGTACTTC. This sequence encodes CASRKRDEQYF.

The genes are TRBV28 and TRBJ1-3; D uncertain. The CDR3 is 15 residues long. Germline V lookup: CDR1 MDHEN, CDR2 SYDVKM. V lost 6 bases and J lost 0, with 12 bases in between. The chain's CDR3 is CASSPQRLSGNTIYF. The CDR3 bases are TGTGCCAGCAGCCCTCAGCGGCTCTCTGGAAACACCATATATTTT.

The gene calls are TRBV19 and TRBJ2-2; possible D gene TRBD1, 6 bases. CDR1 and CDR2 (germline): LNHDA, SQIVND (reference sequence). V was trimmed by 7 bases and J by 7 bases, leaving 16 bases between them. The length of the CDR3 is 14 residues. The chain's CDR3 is CASTADRSRGELFF. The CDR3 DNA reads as TGTGCCAGTACTGCCGACAGGTCCCGCGGGGAGCTGTTTTTT.

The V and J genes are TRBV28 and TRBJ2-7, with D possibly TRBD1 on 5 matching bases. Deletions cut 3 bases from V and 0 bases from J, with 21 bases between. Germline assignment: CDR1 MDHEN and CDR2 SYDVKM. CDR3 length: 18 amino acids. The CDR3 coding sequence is TGTGCCAGCAGTTTCACCTACCGTGGGGCAGACAGCTCCTACGAGCAGTACTTC. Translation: CASSFTYRGADSSYEQYF.

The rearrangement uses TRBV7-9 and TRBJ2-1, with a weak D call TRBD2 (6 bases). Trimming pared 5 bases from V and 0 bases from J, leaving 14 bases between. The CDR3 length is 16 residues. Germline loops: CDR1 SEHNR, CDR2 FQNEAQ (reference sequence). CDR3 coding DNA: TGTGCCAGCAGCCCGTGGGCGGAGGGCTCCTACAATGAGCAGTTCTTC. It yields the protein CASSPWAEGSYNEQFF.

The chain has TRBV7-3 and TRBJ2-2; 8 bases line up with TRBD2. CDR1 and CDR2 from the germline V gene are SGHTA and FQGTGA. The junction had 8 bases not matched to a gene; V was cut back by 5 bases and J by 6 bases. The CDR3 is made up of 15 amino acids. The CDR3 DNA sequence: TGTGCCAGCAGCACAGCGGGAGAGGTTGCCGGGGAGCTGTTTTTT. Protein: CASSTAGEVAGELFF.